This TCR beta chain emerged from a study of OX40 agonist ivuxolimab in advanced cancers. The assay was immunoSEQ multiplex PCR, and TCRdb's table has in-frame clones only and misses some. In the table there are approximately 90,000 clones, 70% to 90% of which are singletons. This specimen was CD4+ or CD8+ T cells sorted from blood, taken in a trial of the OX40 agonist ivuxolimab. The TCR was taken from an adult with an advanced solid tumor such as melanoma, head and neck, liver or kidney cancer.

CDR3: CASSLARLNTEAFF. The CDR3 DNA reads TGTGCCAGCTCACTCGCCAGGCTGAACACTGAAGCTTTCTTT. This sequence joins TRBV18 and TRBJ1-1; D not certain. CDR3 length equals 14 residues. V was cut by 4 bases and J by 0 bases, with 9 bases left in between. The germline V gene encodes CDR1 KGHSH and CDR2 LQKENI.